One and the same sample provided the 2 T cell receptor beta chains below, sequenced in a study of shared clonotypes between healthy human individuals. The data were produced by immunoSEQ multiplex PCR, yet TCRdb's version contains in-frame clones alone and is incomplete. The sample carries approximately 1.1 million clones, around three quarters recorded once. Sequencing was carried out using memory CD4+ T cells from PBMCs. Subset specified: CD45RA-negative fraction. Receptor source: a man between 18 and 29 years old in good health. Some clones in this sample may be carry-over from other donors' samples.

The V call is TRBV6-1, the J call TRBJ1-2, with TRBD1 matching 8 bases. The germline CDR1 and CDR2 sequences are MNHNS and SASEGT. V dropped 3 bases and J dropped 3; count of bases not matched to a gene: 9. This CDR3 has 16 amino acids. This chain's CDR3 is CASSERGTGAHYGYTF. The CDR3, as DNA: TGTGCCAGCAGTGAGCGTGGGACAGGCGCACACTATGGCTACACCTTC.

The chain recombines TRBV6-6 with TRBJ2-1, with 7 nucleotides matching TRBD1. Germline V gives CDR1 MNHNY, CDR2 SVGAGI (reference sequence). The CDR3 is 15 residues long. The trim removed 4 bases at V and 12 bases at J, leaving 15 bases unmatched. CDR3: CASSLLPGQPTGQFF. The CDR3 nucleotides are TGTGCCAGCAGTTTACTCCCGGGACAGCCGACTGGGCAGTTCTTC.